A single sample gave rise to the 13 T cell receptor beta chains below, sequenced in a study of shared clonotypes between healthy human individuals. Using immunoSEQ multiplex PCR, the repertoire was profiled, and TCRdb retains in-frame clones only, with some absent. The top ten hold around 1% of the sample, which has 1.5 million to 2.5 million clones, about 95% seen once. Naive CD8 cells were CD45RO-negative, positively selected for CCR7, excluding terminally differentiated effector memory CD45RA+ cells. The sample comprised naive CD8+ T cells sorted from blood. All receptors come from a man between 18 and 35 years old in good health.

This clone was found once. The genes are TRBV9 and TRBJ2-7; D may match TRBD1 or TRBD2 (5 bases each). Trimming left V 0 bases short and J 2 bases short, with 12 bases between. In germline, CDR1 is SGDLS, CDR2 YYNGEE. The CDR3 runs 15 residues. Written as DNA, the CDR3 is TGTGCCAGCAGCGTAGGCCGGGACGGAGCCTACGAGCAGTACTTC. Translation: CASSVGRDGAYEQYF. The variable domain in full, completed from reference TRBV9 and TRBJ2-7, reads DSGVTQTPKHLITATGQRVTLRCSPRSGDLSVYWYQQSLDQGLQFLIQYYNGEERAKGNILERFSAQQFPDLHSELNLSSLELGDSALYFCASSVGRDGAYEQYFGPGTRLTVT.

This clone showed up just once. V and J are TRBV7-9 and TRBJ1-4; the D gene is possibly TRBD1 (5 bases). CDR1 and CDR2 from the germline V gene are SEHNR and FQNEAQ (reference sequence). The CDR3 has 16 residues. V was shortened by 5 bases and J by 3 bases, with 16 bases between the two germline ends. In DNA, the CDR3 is TGTGCCAGCAGCCCGTCGTCGGGGGGTGCTAATGAAAAACTGTTTTTT. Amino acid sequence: CASSPSSGGANEKLFF.

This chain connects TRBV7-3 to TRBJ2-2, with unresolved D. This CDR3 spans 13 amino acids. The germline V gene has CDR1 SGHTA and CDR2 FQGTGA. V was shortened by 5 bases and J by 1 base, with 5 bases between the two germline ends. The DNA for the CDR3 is TGTGCCAGCAGCCCAGAGAACACCGGGGAGCTGTTTTTT. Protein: CASSPENTGELFF.

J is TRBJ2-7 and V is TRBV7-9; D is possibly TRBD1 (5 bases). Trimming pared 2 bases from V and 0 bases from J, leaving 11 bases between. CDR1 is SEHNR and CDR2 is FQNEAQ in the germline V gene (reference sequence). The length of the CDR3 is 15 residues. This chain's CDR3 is CASSLNPGNSYEQYF. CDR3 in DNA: TGTGCCAGCAGCTTAAACCCAGGGAACTCCTACGAGCAGTACTTC.

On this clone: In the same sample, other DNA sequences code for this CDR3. CDR3 in amino acids: CASSYSASSYNSPLHF. The CDR3 coding sequence is TGTGCCAGCAGTTACTCCGCCAGCTCCTATAATTCACCCCTCCACTTT. The rearrangement uses TRBV6-5 and TRBJ1-6; D gene ambiguous. CDR1 is MNHEY and CDR2 is SVGAGI in the germline V gene. The CDR3 length is 16 residues. V was cut by 0 bases and J by 0 bases, with 6 bases left in between.

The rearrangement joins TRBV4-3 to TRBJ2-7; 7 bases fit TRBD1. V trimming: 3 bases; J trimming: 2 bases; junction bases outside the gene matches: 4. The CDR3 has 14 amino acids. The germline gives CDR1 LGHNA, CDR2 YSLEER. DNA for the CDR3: TGCGCCAGCAGCCACCACAGGGGTCCCTACGAGCAGTACTTC. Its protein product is CASSHHRGPYEQYF.

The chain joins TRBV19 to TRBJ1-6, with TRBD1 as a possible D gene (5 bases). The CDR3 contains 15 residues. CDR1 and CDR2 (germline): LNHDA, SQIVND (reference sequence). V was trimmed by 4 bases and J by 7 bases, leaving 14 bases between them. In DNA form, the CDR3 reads TGTGCCAGTAGTACACAGGTCTTGGGAAATTCACCCCTCCACTTT. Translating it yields CASSTQVLGNSPLHF.

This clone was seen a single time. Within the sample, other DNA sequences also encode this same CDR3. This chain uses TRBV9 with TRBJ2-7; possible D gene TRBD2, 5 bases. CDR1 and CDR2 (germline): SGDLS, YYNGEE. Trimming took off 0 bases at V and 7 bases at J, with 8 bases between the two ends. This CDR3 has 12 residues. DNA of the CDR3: TGTGCCAGCAGCGTAGGGACGGGAGAGCAGTACTTC. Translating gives CASSVGTGEQYF.

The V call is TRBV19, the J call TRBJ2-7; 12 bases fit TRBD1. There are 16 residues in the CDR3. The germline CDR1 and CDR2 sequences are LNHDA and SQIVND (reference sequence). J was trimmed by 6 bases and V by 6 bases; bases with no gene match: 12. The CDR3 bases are TGTGCCAGTAGCAATGTGCCGGGACAGGGGGCTTTCGAGCAGTACTTC. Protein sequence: CASSNVPGQGAFEQYF.

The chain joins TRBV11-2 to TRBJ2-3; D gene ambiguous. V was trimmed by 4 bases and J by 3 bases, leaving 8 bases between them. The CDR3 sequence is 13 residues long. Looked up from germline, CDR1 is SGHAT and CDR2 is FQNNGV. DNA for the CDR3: TGTGCCAGCAGCTCCTCGTTAACAGATACGCAGTATTTT. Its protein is CASSSSLTDTQYF.

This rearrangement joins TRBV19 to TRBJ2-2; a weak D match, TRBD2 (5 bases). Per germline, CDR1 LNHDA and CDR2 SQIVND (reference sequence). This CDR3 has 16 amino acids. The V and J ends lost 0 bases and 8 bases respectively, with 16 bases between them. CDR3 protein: CASSIDMQDSSGELFF. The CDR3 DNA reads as TGTGCCAGTAGTATAGATATGCAGGACTCCTCTGGGGAGCTGTTTTTT.

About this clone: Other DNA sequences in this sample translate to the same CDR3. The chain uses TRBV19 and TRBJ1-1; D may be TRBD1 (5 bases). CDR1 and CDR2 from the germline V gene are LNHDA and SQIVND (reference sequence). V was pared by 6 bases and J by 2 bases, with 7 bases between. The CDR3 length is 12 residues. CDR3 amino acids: CASRGGNTEAFF. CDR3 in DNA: TGTGCCAGTAGGGGGGGTAACACTGAAGCTTTCTTT.

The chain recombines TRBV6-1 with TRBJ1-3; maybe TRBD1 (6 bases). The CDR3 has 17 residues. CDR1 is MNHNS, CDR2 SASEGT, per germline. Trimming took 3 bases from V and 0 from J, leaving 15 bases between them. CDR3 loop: CASSEGPTGISGNTIYF. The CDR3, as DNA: TGTGCCAGCAGTGAGGGACCGACAGGTATCTCTGGAAACACCATATATTTT.